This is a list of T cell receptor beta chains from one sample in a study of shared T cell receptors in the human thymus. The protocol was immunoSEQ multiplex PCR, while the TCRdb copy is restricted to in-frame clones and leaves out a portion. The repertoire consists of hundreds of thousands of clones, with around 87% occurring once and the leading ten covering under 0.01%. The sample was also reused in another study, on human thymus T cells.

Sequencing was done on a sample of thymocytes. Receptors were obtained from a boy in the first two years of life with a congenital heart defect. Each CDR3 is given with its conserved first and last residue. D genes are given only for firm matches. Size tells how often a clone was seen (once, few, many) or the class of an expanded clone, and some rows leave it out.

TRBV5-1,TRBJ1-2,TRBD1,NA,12,TGCGCCAGCAGCGGGGGACAGGACGGCTACACCTTC,CASSGGQDGYTF
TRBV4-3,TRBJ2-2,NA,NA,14,TGCGCCAGCCCCCGTCTGCAGGGCGCCGGGGAGCTGTTTTTT,CASPRLQGAGELFF
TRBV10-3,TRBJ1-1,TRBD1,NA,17,TGTGCCATCAGTGAGAATTGGCCGGGACAGGATTCCCCTGAAGCTTTCTTT,CAISENWPGQDSPEAFF
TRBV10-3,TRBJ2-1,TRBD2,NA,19,TGTGCCACATTACCGGGACTAGCGGGACCCCTGAGCTCCTACAATGAGCAGTTCTTC,CATLPGLAGPLSSYNEQFF
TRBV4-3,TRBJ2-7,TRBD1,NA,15,TGCGCCAGCAGCTCTGCCCCGGGACAGACCTACGAGCAGTACTTC,CASSSAPGQTYEQYF
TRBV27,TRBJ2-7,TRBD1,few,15,TGTGCCAGCAGCCCCCAGGGGGTAGGGAATTGCGAGCAGTACTTC,CASSPQGVGNCEQYF
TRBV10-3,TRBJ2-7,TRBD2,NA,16,TGTGCCATCAGTGAGTCCGAGCGGGGCAGTCTCTACGAGCAGTACTTC,CAISESERGSLYEQYF
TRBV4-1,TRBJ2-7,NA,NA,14,TGCGCCAGCAGCCCCCGACAGGCCTCCTACGAGCAGTACTTC,CASSPRQASYEQYF
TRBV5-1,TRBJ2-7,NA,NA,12,TGCGCCAGCAGCTTCTCGGGTGTCGAGCAGTACTTC,CASSFSGVEQYF
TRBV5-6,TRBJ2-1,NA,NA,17,TGTGCCAGCAGCCAAGGGAGTCGGGGGAGCTCCTACAATGAGCAGTTCTTC,CASSQGSRGSSYNEQFF
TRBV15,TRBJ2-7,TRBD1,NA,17,TGTGCCACCAGCAGAGAGGGTGGGACAGGGACCACCTACGAGCAGTACTTC,CATSREGGTGTTYEQYF
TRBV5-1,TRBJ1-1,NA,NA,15,TGCGCCAGCAGCTTTTGCGGGTACGCCGACCCTGAAGCTTTCTTT,CASSFCGYADPEAFF
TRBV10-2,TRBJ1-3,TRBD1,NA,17,TGCGCCAGCAGAAGACAGGGATCCCGGAGCTCTGGAAACACCATATATTTT,CASRRQGSRSSGNTIYF
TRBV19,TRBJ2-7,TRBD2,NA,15,TGTGCCAGTAGTGGAGATAGCGGGACACCCTACGAGCAGTACTTC,CASSGDSGTPYEQYF
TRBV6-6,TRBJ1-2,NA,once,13,TGTGCCAGCAGTTCTGGGGGCGCGGATGGCTACACCTTC,CASSSGGADGYTF
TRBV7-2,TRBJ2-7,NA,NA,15,TGTGCCAGCAGCTTACAAGTCAATCGAGATTACGAGCAGTACTTC,CASSLQVNRDYEQYF
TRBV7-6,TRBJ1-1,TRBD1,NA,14,TGTGCCAGCAGCGGGAGGACAGGGTCGACTGAAGCTTTCTTT,CASSGRTGSTEAFF
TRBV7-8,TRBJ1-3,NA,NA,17,TGTGCCAGCAGCTTAACCCGGGTCGGGGACTCTGGAAACACCATATATTTT,CASSLTRVGDSGNTIYF
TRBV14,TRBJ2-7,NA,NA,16,TGTGCCAGCAGCCAAGTCTCTTTTCGAAGAGGCCACGAGCAGTACTTC,CASSQVSFRRGHEQYF
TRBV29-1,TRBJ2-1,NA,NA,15,TGCAGCGTAGAAGAAGCGGTGGGGTCGTACAATGAGCAGTTCTTC,CSVEEAVGSYNEQFF